The 14 T cell receptor beta chains reported below all come from one sample, sequenced in a study of monozygotic twins with cystic fibrosis. Using immunoSEQ multiplex PCR, the repertoire was profiled, and TCRdb retains in-frame clones only, with some absent. The sample lists roughly 35,000 clones; nearly 85% were seen once. Sequenced: blood. The receptors shown here come from a girl aged 2 to 9 with cystic fibrosis.

This chain uses TRBV18 with TRBJ1-5; no clear D gene. CDR3 length: 14 amino acids. The V gene's germline CDR1 is KGHSH and CDR2 LQKENI. V dropped 2 bases and J dropped 6 bases, with 11 bases sitting between them. CDR3 sequence reads: CASSPVGGSQPQHF. CDR3 nucleotides: TGTGCCAGCTCACCAGTGGGAGGTAGTCAGCCCCAGCATTTT.

This clone was recorded once. The chain carries TRBV5-3 and TRBJ1-4; 8 nucleotides align to TRBD1. TRBV5-3 is annotated as an ORF whose role is uncertain. The CDR3 contains 18 residues. J lost 6 bases, V lost 4 bases, and 17 bases had no gene match. The CDR3 nucleotides read TGTGCCAGAAGCCGATTGGGCAGGGGGCGAAGCTCCCATGAAAAACTGTTTTTT. It is translated as CARSRLGRGRSSHEKLFF.

This CDR3 is CASRQGELYEQYF. The CDR3 DNA reads as TGTGCCAGCCGACAGGGGGAACTCTACGAGCAGTACTTC. The V and J genes are TRBV11-1 and TRBJ2-7; 9 bases match TRBD1. V was pared by 8 bases and J by 3 bases, with 5 bases of the junction left unmatched. The CDR3 loop spans 13 amino acids. From germline, CDR1 is SGHAT and CDR2 FQDESV (reference sequence). Full variable domain (missing parts from reference TRBV11-1 and TRBJ2-7): EAEVAQSPRYKITEKSQAVAFWCDPISGHATLYWYRQILGQGPELLVQFQDESVVDDSQLPKDRFSAERLKGVDSTLKIQPAELGDSAMYLCASRQGELYEQYFGPGTRLTVT.

The rearrangement links TRBV29-1 to TRBJ2-1; no clear D. This CDR3 has 15 residues. Trimming cost V 6 bases and J 6 bases, with 21 bases left between them. Per the germline V gene, CDR1 is SQVTM and CDR2 is ANQGSEA. Written as DNA, the CDR3 is TGCAGCGTCGACCGGGTGGTGATAAGAGGCAATGAGCAGTTCTTC. It is translated as CSVDRVVIRGNEQFF.

The chain links TRBV2 to TRBJ2-7; D call uncertain. The CDR3 runs 12 residues. Looked up from germline, CDR1 is SNHLY and CDR2 is FYNNEI. Deletions cut 7 bases from V and 3 bases from J, with 10 bases between. The CDR3 DNA sequence: TGTGCCAGCATCGCGAGATACTACGAGCAGTACTTC. This gives the protein CASIARYYEQYF.

The chain carries TRBV7-2 and TRBJ1-3; D remains ambiguous. The CDR3 has 15 amino acids. V was pared by 2 bases and J by 0 bases, with 8 bases between. Germline V gene data show CDR1 as SGHTA and CDR2 as FQGNSA. This CDR3 is CASSLRQNSGNTIYF. The CDR3 DNA reads as TGTGCCAGCAGCTTACGGCAGAACTCTGGAAACACCATATATTTT.

The CDR3 sequence is CASSYVPQANTGELFF. The DNA of the CDR3 is TGTGCCAGCAGCTATGTACCACAAGCGAACACCGGGGAGCTGTTTTTT. The chain recombines TRBV7-6 with TRBJ2-2; D not certain. CDR1 is SGHVS and CDR2 is FNYEAQ in the germline V gene. There are 16 residues in the CDR3. V shed 4 bases and J shed 0 bases, with 12 bases lying between them.

J is TRBJ2-2 and V is TRBV9; D is unresolved. Germline V gene lookup returns CDR1 SGDLS and CDR2 YYNGEE. V was pared by 0 bases and J by 6 bases, with 3 bases between. CDR3 length: 12 residues. This CDR3 reads CASSVVPGELFF. The CDR3 coding sequence is TGTGCCAGCAGCGTAGTTCCCGGGGAGCTGTTTTTT. Full variable domain (outside the CDR3, taken from reference TRBV9 and TRBJ2-2): DSGVTQTPKHLITATGQRVTLRCSPRSGDLSVYWYQQSLDQGLQFLIQYYNGEERAKGNILERFSAQQFPDLHSELNLSSLELGDSALYFCASSVVPGELFFGEGSRLTVL.

A few counts support this clone. V is TRBV6-5 and J is TRBJ1-2; unclear D gene. The V and J ends lost 2 bases and 3 bases respectively, with 7 bases between them. This CDR3 has 13 residues. Germline V CDR1 and CDR2: MNHEY, SVGAGI. CDR3 protein: CASSYARYYGYTF. The CDR3 coding sequence is TGTGCCAGCAGTTACGCCAGGTACTATGGCTACACCTTC.

Here the CDR3 DNA reads TGCAGGCCGGGGTCACCAGATACGCAGTATTTT. Protein sequence: CRPGSPDTQYF. The chain combines TRBV20-1 with TRBJ2-3; D might be TRBD2 (5 bases). Looked up from germline, CDR1 is DFQATT and CDR2 is SNEGSKA (reference sequence). This CDR3 is 11 amino acids long.

The rearrangement uses TRBV6-4 and TRBJ1-5; D is unclear. The germline gives CDR1 MRHNA, CDR2 SNTAGT. V lost 4 bases and J lost 7, with 11 bases in between. The length of the CDR3 is 13 residues. CDR3 DNA sequence: TGTGCCAGCAGTGGATCCTCGGGGCAGCCCCAGCATTTT. Protein product: CASSGSSGQPQHF.

The V and J genes are TRBV7-3 and TRBJ2-3; tentative D call: TRBD1 (5 bases). CDR3 length equals 16 residues. V lost 5 bases to trimming and J lost 0 bases, with 15 bases between them. From germline, CDR1 is SGHTA and CDR2 FQGTGA. CDR3 sequence reads: CASSAMTETSTDTQYF. The CDR3 region has the DNA TGTGCCAGCAGCGCCATGACAGAAACTAGCACAGATACGCAGTATTTT.

V usage is TRBV2 and J usage is TRBJ2-7, with 7 bases aligning to TRBD1. Germline V gene sequence: CDR1 SNHLY, CDR2 FYNNEI. This CDR3 spans 15 amino acids. V was clipped by 6 bases and J by 0 bases; unmatched bases: 8. This CDR3 reads CASRQGTARSYEQYF. The CDR3 DNA sequence: TGTGCCAGCAGACAGGGGACAGCCCGCTCCTACGAGCAGTACTTC.

This chain connects TRBV25-1 to TRBJ2-3; 7 bases fit TRBD2. The V gene end was trimmed by 4 bases and the J gene end by 3 bases; junction bases not matched to a gene: 1. This CDR3 has 13 residues. In germline, CDR1 is MGHDK, CDR2 SYGVNS. CDR3 region: CASSAGGTDTQYF. The CDR3 nucleotides read TGTGCCAGCAGTGCCGGGGGGACAGATACGCAGTATTTT.